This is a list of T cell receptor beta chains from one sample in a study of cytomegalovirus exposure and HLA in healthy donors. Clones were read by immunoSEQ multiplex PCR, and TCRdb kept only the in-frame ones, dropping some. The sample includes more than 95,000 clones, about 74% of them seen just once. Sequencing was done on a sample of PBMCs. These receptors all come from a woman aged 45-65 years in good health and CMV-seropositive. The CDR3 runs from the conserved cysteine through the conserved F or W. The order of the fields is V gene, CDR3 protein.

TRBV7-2	CASRPHRGQPNEQFF
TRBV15	CATRGGANTGELFF
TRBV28	CASSSAQGQATYGYTF
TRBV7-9	CSSSTRTSVEQYF
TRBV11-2	CASSLVGGGEQYF
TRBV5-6	CASSAREGAGELFF
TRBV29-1	CSVEGGVGEQYF
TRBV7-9	CASSFPQGRETQYF
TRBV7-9	CASSLRRVTDGGELFF
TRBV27	CASTIRPGNYGYTF
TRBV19	CASSIAYGYTF
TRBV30	CACTQGALRGYTF
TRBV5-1	CASSLASASGGQTGELFF
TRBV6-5	CASSARGMRPGELFF
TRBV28	CASSGTGGAEKLFF
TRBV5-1	CASSLAPDTEAFF
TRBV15	CATSQRQGAGYTF
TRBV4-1	CASSRGPNQPQHF
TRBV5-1	CASSSGLQKYEQYF
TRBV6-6	CASRRQFGSYNEQFF
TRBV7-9	CSSSLEAGVQPQHF
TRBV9	CASSVAGGLAKNIQYF
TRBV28	CASSSATSGGANEQFF